These 4 T cell receptor beta chains came from one sample sequenced in a study of vaccination and CD4 T cells after COVID-19. Their recognized antigens are unknown. The Oncomine TCR Beta short-read assay was what sequenced the DNA obtained from cultured CD4+ T cells. A single record per CDR3 protein comes from TCRdb applying MiXCR to the PCR reads. This table holds under 25,000 distinct CDR3 sequences, roughly 23% found once. Stated treatment: approximately 10-day PBMC culture with coronavirus spike peptide pools or control peptides (ViraFEST assay). Material: cultured CD4+ T cells from blood. Source of these receptors: a human donor with COVID-19.

This chain links TRBV7-2 with TRBJ1-2; TRBD1 is a possible D gene (5 bases). V lost 2 bases and J 4 bases, leaving 8 bases between the germline ends. Germline-derived CDR1 and CDR2 are SGHTA and FQGNSA. CDR3 size: 13 residues. CDR3 nucleotides: TGTGCCAGCAGCTTAATCCAGGGCTATGGCTACACCTTC. The encoded protein is CASSLIQGYGYTF.

This clonotype has more than one count but fewer than ten. The chain recombines TRBV6-5 with TRBJ2-7; D may correspond to TRBD1 or TRBD2 (6 bases each). The CDR3 length is 16 residues. The V and J ends lost 2 bases and 5 bases respectively, with 19 bases between them. The germline V gene has CDR1 MNHEY and CDR2 SVGAGI. Here the CDR3 reads CASSYHAVGGLDEQYF. As DNA, the CDR3 is TGTGCCAGCAGTTACCACGCAGTGGGGGGCCTAGACGAGCAGTACTTC.

CDR3 sequence reads: CASEGGTGVTEAFF. The CDR3 nucleotides are TGCGCCAGCGAGGGAGGGACAGGGGTCACTGAAGCTTTCTTT. V and J are TRBV5-1 and TRBJ1-1; 10 bases are a match to TRBD1. Germline CDR1 SGHRS, CDR2 YFSETQ. With 7 bases clipped from V and 4 bases from J, the junction kept 7 bases outside the gene matches. This CDR3 region has 14 residues.

J is TRBJ2-3 and V is TRBV10-3; D possibly corresponds to TRBD1 (8 bases). Trimming took 9 bases from V and 1 from J, leaving 14 bases between them. Germline V gives CDR1 ENHRY, CDR2 SYGVKD. This CDR3 spans 14 amino acids. This CDR3 reads CAITGGVGTDTQYF. As DNA, the CDR3 is TGTGCCATAACAGGGGGGGTAGGCACAGATACGCAGTATTTT.